The 10 T cell receptor beta chains in this list originate from one sample, sequenced in a study of shared clonotypes between healthy human individuals. The table came from immunoSEQ multiplex PCR; TCRdb's copy has only in-frame clones and leaves some out. The sample comprises 2 million to 3 million clones, 90% to 95% of which are singletons, and about 0.39% rests with the top ten. Sequencing was carried out using naive CD4+ T cells from PBMCs. Specified subset: CD45RA+ positively selected. These receptors came from a man aged 18 to 35 in good health. Some clones in this sample may be carry-over from other donors' samples.

This clone has more than one count but fewer than ten. J is TRBJ1-5 and V is TRBV15, with 9 bases that match TRBD1. CDR3 size: 15 residues. V shed 0 bases and J 4 bases; nucleotides not matched to a gene: 1. The V gene's germline CDR1 is LNHNV and CDR2 YYDKDF (reference sequence). The CDR3 nucleotides are TGTGCCACCAGCAGAGATGGACAGGGGAATCAGCCCCAGCATTTT. It specifies CATSRDGQGNQPQHF.

CDR3 sequence reads: CASSWGTRDGKNIQYF. Here the CDR3 DNA reads TGTGCCAGCAGTTGGGGGACTAGAGATGGCAAAAACATTCAGTACTTC. The rearrangement uses TRBV6-6 and TRBJ2-4; 8 nucleotides agree with TRBD2. Per germline, CDR1 MNHNY and CDR2 SVGAGI (reference sequence). The CDR3 loop spans 16 amino acids. Losses at the gene ends were 4 bases for V and 3 bases for J; bases not matched to a gene: 8.

The V call is TRBV15, the J call TRBJ2-4, with TRBD2 as a possible D gene (5 bases). Germline CDR1 LNHNV, CDR2 YYDKDF (reference sequence). Between the trimmed V and J ends, which lost 0 bases and 0 bases, there was a span of 18 bases. CDR3 size: 19 residues. CDR3 nucleotide sequence: TGTGCCACCAGCAGAGAAGGAGGCGGGCTAGCTGTAGCCAAAAACATTCAGTACTTC. This translates into CATSREGGGLAVAKNIQYF.

The gene calls are TRBV14 and TRBJ2-7; D not resolved. The V gene lost 1 base and the J gene lost 4 bases, with 14 bases spanning the gap. Germline loops: CDR1 SGHDN, CDR2 FVKESK. There are 15 residues in the CDR3. This CDR3 reads CASSQGLGSYYEQYF. CDR3 bases: TGTGCCAGCAGCCAAGGGCTCGGGTCCTATTACGAGCAGTACTTC.

This rearrangement joins TRBV28 to TRBJ2-7; 9 bases line up with TRBD1. The CDR3 length is 15 residues. CDR1 is MDHEN and CDR2 is SYDVKM in the germline V gene. V trimming: 1 base; J trimming: 4 bases; junction bases outside the gene matches: 5. CDR3: CASSLSDRGKYEQYF. CDR3 in DNA: TGTGCCAGCAGTTTATCGGACAGGGGAAAATACGAGCAGTACTTC.

This clone has more than one count but fewer than ten. This sample also contains other DNA sequences that code for the same CDR3. The rearrangement uses TRBV28 and TRBJ1-1; D perhaps matches TRBD1 (5 bases). The CDR3 totals 12 residues. CDR1 is MDHEN and CDR2 is SYDVKM in the germline V gene. V was cut by 2 bases and J by 6 bases, with 7 bases left in between. Here the CDR3 reads CASSLRGAEAFF. In DNA, the CDR3 is TGTGCCAGCAGTTTACGGGGGGCTGAAGCTTTCTTT.

The CDR3, as DNA: TGCGCCAGCAGCCAAGAGACAGGGAGCCGACAGACCCAGTACTTC. Its translation is CASSQETGSRQTQYF. V is TRBV4-3 and J is TRBJ2-5; 7 nucleotides align to TRBD1. V was clipped by 0 bases and J by 6 bases; unmatched bases: 7. The V gene's germline CDR1 is LGHNA and CDR2 YSLEER. The CDR3 runs 15 residues.

In the case of this clone: Other DNA sequences in the sample encode the same CDR3. The chain uses TRBV5-1 and TRBJ1-4; TRBD1 aligns across 10 bases. The V gene's germline CDR1 is SGHRS and CDR2 YFSETQ. V shed 4 bases and J 4 bases; nucleotides not matched to a gene: 4. This CDR3 has 15 amino acids. The CDR3 nucleotides are TGCGCCAGCAGCCTCCGGACAGGGGGTAATGAAAAACTGTTTTTT. Residues: CASSLRTGGNEKLFF. Full variable domain (outside the CDR3, taken from reference TRBV5-1 and TRBJ1-4): KAGVTQTPRYLIKTRGQQVTLSCSPISGHRSVSWYQQTPGQGLQFLFEYFSETQRNKGNFPGRFSGRQFSNSRSEMNVSTLELGDSALYLCASSLRTGGNEKLFFGSGTQLSVL.

V usage is TRBV2 and J usage is TRBJ2-7; unclear D gene. V was cut by 4 bases and J by 7 bases, with 11 bases left in between. The CDR3 sequence is 12 residues long. Germline loops: CDR1 SNHLY, CDR2 FYNNEI. The CDR3 DNA is TGTGCCAGCAGTGGACAAAGGGCTGAGCAGTACTTC. Its protein product is CASSGQRAEQYF.

Notes on this clone: The junction departs from germline at one end; a sequencing error may be responsible. DNA of the CDR3: TGTGCCACCAGCCGAGAGCGGGGGTTTGGCGAGCAGTACTTC. This encodes CATSRERGFGEQYF. The gene calls are TRBV15 and TRBJ2-7; the match to TRBD2 covers 8 bases. The CDR3 loop spans 14 amino acids. The germline CDR1 and CDR2 sequences are LNHNV and YYDKDF (reference sequence).